One sample yielded the 13 T cell receptor beta chains listed below, sequenced in a study of cytomegalovirus exposure and HLA in healthy donors (dated by TCRdb to 2016 to 2017). Library preparation used the immunoSEQ multiplex PCR assay. The multiplex PCR relied on a mix of 60 forward primers for TCR Vbeta segments and 13 reverse primers for TCR Jbeta segments. The clones in this table, taken by TCRdb from immuneACCESS, are in-frame only. Not every clone is retained; where verified, under half of the shortfall comes from an unresolved V gene, and the cause of the rest is unknown. The sample table includes 200,000 to 250,000 clones. The top ten clonotypes cover 0.95% to 1.3% of the sample. Material: PBMCs. The receptor source for this set is a girl aged 2 to 9 in good health and CMV-seropositive.

J is TRBJ2-7 and V is TRBV10-3; D gene uncertain. The V and J ends lost 3 bases and 1 base respectively, with 4 bases between them. The CDR3 length is 12 residues. CDR1 and CDR2 from the germline V gene are ENHRY and SYGVKD. Written as DNA, the CDR3 is TGTGCCATCAGTGATCGGTCCTACGAGCAGTACTTC. Protein product: CAISDRSYEQYF.

J is TRBJ2-7 and V is TRBV29-1, with TRBD1 matching over 7 bases. The CDR3 is 13 amino acids. CDR1 is SQVTM, CDR2 ANQGSEA, per germline. With 6 bases clipped from V and 2 bases from J, the junction kept 7 bases outside the gene matches. The CDR3 spells CSVAGTATYEQYF. The CDR3 DNA reads TGCAGCGTCGCCGGGACAGCTACCTACGAGCAGTACTTC.

The chain employs TRBV28 and TRBJ1-1; 10 nucleotides agree with TRBD1. Trimming took 5 bases from V and 3 from J; bases not matched to a gene: 6. CDR1 MDHEN and CDR2 SYDVKM come from the germline V gene. This CDR3 has 15 amino acids. For the CDR3, the DNA is TGTGCCAGCAGTGGGGCCGGACAGGGGGACACTGAAGCTTTCTTT. It codes for CASSGAGQGDTEAFF.

The rearrangement joins TRBV5-6 to TRBJ2-1; D gene uncertain. Germline values: CDR1 SGHDT, CDR2 YYEEEE. V was shortened by 6 bases and J by 0 bases, with 10 bases between the two germline ends. This CDR3 is 14 amino acids long. CDR3 nucleotides: TGTGCCAGCAACGACTTGAGCTCCTACAATGAGCAGTTCTTC. The encoded protein is CASNDLSSYNEQFF.

The chain couples TRBV28 to TRBJ2-7, with D hard to call. The CDR3 spans 14 residues. The germline V gene encodes CDR1 MDHEN and CDR2 SYDVKM. V was pared by 5 bases and J by 2 bases, with 13 bases between. The CDR3 here is CASSSPRSAYEQYF. In DNA form, the CDR3 reads TGTGCCAGCAGTAGTCCCCGGAGTGCCTACGAGCAGTACTTC.

This sequence joins TRBV7-2 and TRBJ2-5, with TRBD1 as a possible D gene (6 bases). This CDR3 has 16 amino acids. Trimming left V 5 bases short and J 0 bases short, with 16 bases between. Germline V CDR1 and CDR2: SGHTA, FQGNSA. CDR3 in amino acids: CASSPDRNKYQETQYF. CDR3 bases: TGTGCCAGCAGCCCGGACAGAAACAAGTACCAAGAGACCCAGTACTTC.

Comments on this clone: The same CDR3 arises from other DNA sequences in this sample as well. The genes are TRBV5-1 and TRBJ1-1; TRBD1 is a possible D gene (5 bases). The germline gives CDR1 SGHRS, CDR2 YFSETQ. V was cut by 4 bases and J by 4 bases, with 20 bases left in between. The CDR3 totals 16 residues. Written as DNA, the CDR3 is TGCGCCAGCAGCCCGCAGGCTGGGGCGACTAGCACTGAAGCTTTCTTT. Translation gives CASSPQAGATSTEAFF.

The V call is TRBV7-2, the J call TRBJ2-7, with 7 bases fitting TRBD2. The CDR3 loop spans 17 amino acids. Germline loops: CDR1 SGHTA, CDR2 FQGNSA. Losses at the gene ends were 4 bases for V and 7 bases for J; bases not matched to a gene: 19. The CDR3 reads CASSSPHRLALRGEQYF. As DNA, the CDR3 is TGTGCCAGCAGCTCGCCCCACCGACTAGCACTTCGGGGGGAGCAGTACTTC.

The chain uses TRBV10-3 and TRBJ2-3; 7 bases are a match to TRBD2. The CDR3 runs 15 residues. In germline, CDR1 is ENHRY, CDR2 SYGVKD. Trimming cost V 6 bases and J 3 bases; bases outside gene matches: 9. In DNA form, the CDR3 reads TGTGCCATCAGCGCGGGACTAACCGAAACAGATACGCAGTATTTT. Protein product: CAISAGLTETDTQYF.

The genes are TRBV28 and TRBJ1-5, with D unclear. Germline V lookup: CDR1 MDHEN, CDR2 SYDVKM. Trimming pared 7 bases from V and 6 bases from J, leaving 10 bases between. The CDR3 is made up of 12 amino acids. This chain's CDR3 is CASTRGTQPQHF. The CDR3 nucleotides are TGTGCCAGCACCCGGGGTACTCAGCCCCAGCATTTT.

About this clone: At one boundary the junction diverges from the germline segment, which might be a read error. The gene calls are TRBV5-6 and TRBJ2-7; the match to TRBD1 covers 7 bases. Looked up from germline, CDR1 is SGHDT and CDR2 is YYEEEE. CDR3 length equals 13 residues. The CDR3 is CASSPGQAYERYF. Here the CDR3 DNA reads TGTGCCAGCAGCCCCGGACAGGCCTACGAGCGGTACTTC.

The genes are TRBV4-1 and TRBJ2-1, with no clear D. CDR1 and CDR2 from the germline V gene are MGHRA and YSYEKL. V was shortened by 2 bases and J by 3 bases, with 14 bases between the two germline ends. This CDR3 is 16 amino acids long. CDR3 nucleotides: TGCGCCAGCAGCCAAAGCGCGCGGAGTTACTACAATGAGCAGTTCTTC. It codes for CASSQSARSYYNEQFF.

This sequence joins TRBV7-2 and TRBJ1-1, with TRBD1 as a possible D gene (6 bases). CDR1 is SGHTA, CDR2 FQGNSA, per germline. The CDR3 is made up of 15 amino acids. Trimming shortened V by 6 bases and J by 0 bases, and 14 bases separated the two germline ends. CDR3 in amino acids: CASSRENRVNTEAFF. The DNA of the CDR3 is TGTGCCAGCAGTCGGGAAAACAGGGTGAACACTGAAGCTTTCTTT. Variable domain in full (rest from reference TRBV7-2 and TRBJ1-1): GAGVSQSPSNKVTEKGKDVELRCDPISGHTALYWYRQSLGQGLEFLIYFQGNSAPDKSGLPSDRFSAERTGGSVSTLTIQRTQQEDSAVYLCASSRENRVNTEAFFGQGTRLTVV.